One and the same sample provided the 29 T cell receptor beta chains below, sequenced in a study of tumor and adjacent non-tumor tissue in lung cancer. The template was RNA from unsorted bulk tissue. Distant lung tissue was collected more than 3 cm away from the tumor edge. The library came from three nested PCR rounds adapted from ARM-PCR protocols. MiXCR, run by TCRdb on the multiplex PCR reads, gives a single entry per CDR3 protein. The sample contains 90,000 to 100,000 distinct CDR3 sequences, more than 80% of which appear only once. The sequenced material came from distant non-tumor lung tissue. Receptors were obtained from a man between 60 and 75 years old with small cell lung cancer.

Turning to this clonotype: One end of the junction fails to match germline, which may point to a read error. V and J are TRBV11-2 and TRBJ2-7; unclear D gene. Germline V gene lookup returns CDR1 SGHAT and CDR2 FQNNGV. The CDR3 is made up of 14 amino acids. The CDR3 sequence: CASSLEVGRYEQYF. CDR3 in DNA: TGTGCCAGCAGCTTAGAAGTAGGAAGGTACGAGCAATACTTC.

On this clonotype itself: Its ends do not fully match the called genes, so a read error is possible. The rearrangement uses TRBV12-3 or TRBV12-4 and TRBJ1-6; 7 positions agree with TRBD1. This CDR3 is built from 14 residues. CDR3 in DNA: TGTGACAGCAGCCCGACAGGGCAAGGGTCACCCCTCCACTTT. Translating gives CDSSPTGQGSPLHF.

Turning to this clonotype: The junction departs from the called germline gene at one end, perhaps through a read error. V and J are TRBV5-1 and TRBJ2-2; 10 nucleotides line up with TRBD1. The CDR3 totals 18 residues. Germline-derived CDR1 and CDR2 are SGHRS and YFSETQ. CDR3 amino acids: CASNRGDRGRSDTGELLF. In DNA, the CDR3 is TGCGCCAGCAACCGCGGGGACAGGGGAAGGTCGGACACCGGGGAGTTGTTATTT.

This chain connects TRBV6-5 to TRBJ1-1, with 8 bases that match TRBD1. The germline V gene encodes CDR1 MNHEY and CDR2 SVGAGI. This CDR3 comprises 15 residues. DNA for the CDR3: TGTGTTAGCAGTTACCCAGGGGGCAGGAACACTGAAGCTTTCTTT. Translating gives CVSSYPGGRNTEAFF.

With regard to this clonotype: At one end the junction does not follow the germline gene, possibly because of a read error. This chain connects TRBV4-2 to TRBJ2-7, with TRBD2 as a possible D gene (6 bases). The CDR3 totals 15 residues. Germline lookup yields CDR1 LGHNA and CDR2 YNFKEQ. The CDR3 DNA is TGTGCCAGCAGCGAAGAACGAACGGGAGTGTACGAGCAATACTTC. It yields the protein CASSEERTGVYEQYF.

Points on this clonotype: The final CDR3 position lacks the conserved phenylalanine or tryptophan, pointing to a likely read error. It is unclear where the CDR3 begins or ends on the DNA, so no DNA is shown, and the CDR3 is as TCRdb lists it. The rearrangement links TRBV6-1 to TRBJ2-3; the D call TRBD2 from the table was never checked on the DNA. The CDR3 length equals 16 residues, ends included. Germline-derived CDR1 and CDR2 are MNHNS and SASEGT. The CDR3 here is CASRPTSGSITDTHYL.

This clonotype has just one count. The V gene is TRBV11-1, the J gene TRBJ2-7; D is possibly TRBD2 (5 bases). This CDR3 contains 13 residues. Germline V lookup: CDR1 SGHAT, CDR2 FQDESV (reference sequence). For the CDR3, the DNA is TGTGCCAGCAGTTTAGCGTGGCGGTACGAGCAGCACGTC. Its protein product is CASSLAWRYEQHV.

Notes on this clonotype: A read error is possible here, since a much larger clone lies one base away. The chain carries TRBV20-1 and TRBJ2-7; 9 nucleotides match TRBD1. CDR1 DFQATT and CDR2 SNEGSKA come from the germline V gene (reference sequence). With V trimmed by 6 bases and J by 7 bases, 13 bases remained unmatched. The CDR3 contains 14 residues. CDR3 in amino acids: CSAAGQGTSEEQYF. Written as DNA, the CDR3 is TGCAGTGCGGCTGGACAGGGGACTTCAGAGGAGCAGTACTTC.

Note on this clonotype: One end of the junction does not line up with germline, which may come from a read error. The chain joins TRBV29-1 to TRBJ2-1, with a possible D match to TRBD2 (7 bases). The CDR3 has 11 amino acids. CDR1 SQVTM and CDR2 ANQGSEA come from the germline V gene. CDR3 amino acids: CNVYEGEGQFF. The DNA for the CDR3 is TGTAACGTCTATGAGGGGGAGGGGCAGTTCTTC.

The count of this clonotype is one. The junction departs from the called germline gene at one end, perhaps through a read error. The rearrangement links TRBV12-3 or TRBV12-4 to TRBJ1-2; D uncertain. CDR3 length: 12 residues. The CDR3 bases are TGCGCCAGCAGTTCCTGTGGGTATGGCTACACCTTC. Protein: CASSSCGYGYTF.

This clonotype was observed many times. The V and J genes are TRBV7-8 and TRBJ2-1; TRBD1 agrees at 9 bases. Trimming removed 5 bases from V and 5 bases from J; junction bases left unmatched: 7. Germline CDR1 reads SGHVS; CDR2 reads FQNEAQ. CDR3 length: 15 amino acids. Here the CDR3 DNA reads TGTGCCAGCAGCCCACGGACAGGGGTGGACAATGAGCAGTTCTTC. It yields the protein CASSPRTGVDNEQFF.

This sequence joins TRBV6-1 and TRBJ2-2; D remains ambiguous. Germline CDR1 reads MNHNS; CDR2 reads SASEGT. The CDR3 length is 16 residues. V was pared by 5 bases and J by 10 bases, with 23 bases between. The CDR3 protein is CASSPLVRTFTLELFF. As DNA, the CDR3 is TGTGCCAGCAGTCCCTTGGTCCGAACATTCACCCTGGAGCTGTTTTTT.

With respect to this clonotype: Mismatch with germline at one junction end may stem from a read error. The gene calls are TRBV11-3 and TRBJ1-1; D gene unclear. The CDR3 is 16 amino acids. CDR1 is SGHNT, CDR2 YENEEA, per germline. DNA for the CDR3: TGTGCCAGCAGCCCCTGGGGTGCCAGTTTGAACGCTGAAGCTTTCTTT. Translated, it gives CASSPWGASLNAEAFF.

As regards this clonotype: This may come from a read error, since a much larger clone is one base off. V and J are TRBV4-2 and TRBJ2-1, with unresolved D. Germline CDR1 is LGHNA and CDR2 is YNFKEQ. This CDR3 is 15 amino acids long. V dropped 7 bases and J dropped 5 bases, with 18 bases sitting between them. The CDR3 nucleotides are TGTGCCAGCAACCCAGGCTTTTACTCAGACAATGAGCAGTTCTTC. It translates to CASNPGFYSDNEQFF.

This clonotype was detected once. The chain couples TRBV29-1 to TRBJ2-3; TRBD2 might be the D (7 bases). The germline V and J ends were trimmed by 8 bases and 5 bases, with 23 bases remaining between them. Germline V gene data show CDR1 as SQVTM and CDR2 as ANQGSEA. This CDR3 spans 15 amino acids. The CDR3 region has the DNA TGCAGCATGTTAACCTGGGGGGGGGGCATAGATACGCAGTATTTT. This translates into CSMLTWGGGIDTQYF.

This chain links TRBV6-5 with TRBJ2-7; 7 positions match TRBD1. Germline V gene data show CDR1 as MNHEY and CDR2 as SVGAGI. The CDR3 is 13 residues long. The CDR3 protein is CASSHSSQGEVYV. In DNA, the CDR3 is TGTGCCAGCAGTCACTCGAGCCAGGGGGAAGTGTACGTC.

The rearrangement links TRBV20-1 to TRBJ2-5; TRBD1 agrees at 7 bases. CDR1 is DFQATT, CDR2 SNEGSKA, per germline (reference sequence). V shed 3 bases and J 5 bases; nucleotides not matched to a gene: 6. This CDR3 has 13 amino acids. In DNA form, the CDR3 reads TGCAGTGCTAGTAAGGGGGCTACGGAGACCCAGTACTTC. It is translated as CSASKGATETQYF.

Regarding this clonotype: The conserved phenylalanine or tryptophan normally closing the CDR3 is absent here, so this likely arose from a read error. Because the CDR3's place on the DNA is in doubt, the DNA is left out and the CDR3 is given as listed by TCRdb. This chain uses TRBV11-2 with TRBJ2-3; whether TRBD1, the table's D call, matches the DNA was not checked. The CDR3 totals 15 residues, both ends included. Per germline, CDR1 SGHAT and CDR2 FQNNGV. The CDR3 protein is CASSSGRIAGHTQCL.

This clonotype was recorded many times. The chain recombines TRBV5-1 with TRBJ1-1; D ambiguous. CDR3 length: 13 residues. V dropped 0 bases and J dropped 4 bases, with 7 bases sitting between them. CDR1 and CDR2 from the germline V gene are SGHRS and YFSETQ. The DNA of the CDR3 is TGCGCCAGCAGCTTGGGTTTCAGCACTGAAGCTTTCTTT. Amino acids: CASSLGFSTEAFF. Full variable domain (missing parts from reference TRBV5-1 and TRBJ1-1): KAGVTQTPRYLIKTRGQQVTLSCSPISGHRSVSWYQQTPGQGLQFLFEYFSETQRNKGNFPGRFSGRQFSNSRSEMNVSTLELGDSALYLCASSLGFSTEAFFGQGTRLTVV.

On this clonotype: The final CDR3 position lacks the conserved phenylalanine or tryptophan, pointing to a likely read error. The V and J genes are TRBV10-3 and TRBJ2-2, with a possible D match to TRBD2 (5 bases). Germline V CDR1 and CDR2: ENHRY, SYGVKD. The CDR3 length is 15 residues. With 3 bases removed from V and 5 bases from J, the gap between germline ends came to 13 bases. The CDR3 DNA is TGTGCCATCAGTGAACGAACCGGCGGGACCGGGGAGCTGTTTATT. This codes for CAISERTGGTGELFI.

J is TRBJ2-1 and V is TRBV7-9; D is possibly TRBD1 (5 bases). Trimming stripped 6 bases from V and 7 bases from J, with 25 bases between. CDR3 length: 17 amino acids. Germline values: CDR1 SEHNR, CDR2 FQNEAQ (reference sequence). The CDR3 region is CASSRDFRKRGSNEQFF. The CDR3 nucleotides read TGTGCCAGCAGTCGAGATTTTCGGAAAAGGGGAAGTAATGAGCAGTTCTTC.

Comments on this clonotype: This may come from a read error, since a much larger clone is one base off. The V gene is TRBV7-8, the J gene TRBJ1-5, with D uncertain. The CDR3 extends over 14 amino acids. Per the germline V gene, CDR1 is SGHVS and CDR2 is FQNEAQ. Written as DNA, the CDR3 is TGTGCCAGCAGCCATGGACTAGGCAATCAGCCCCAGCGTTTT. This gives the protein CASSHGLGNQPQRF. The variable domain in full, with the rest retrieved from reference TRBV7-8 and TRBJ1-5, is GAGVSQSPRYKVAKRGQDVALRCDPISGHVSLFWYQQALGQGPEFLTYFQNEAQLDKSGLPSDRFFAERPEGSVSTLKIQRTQQEDSAVYLCASSHGLGNQPQRFGDGTRLSIL.

On this clonotype itself: This may stem from a read error, because a much larger clone lies one nucleotide away. The genes are TRBV25-1 and TRBJ2-3, with TRBD1 matching over 8 bases. The CDR3 extends over 15 amino acids. CDR1 MGHDK and CDR2 SYGVNS come from the germline V gene. The CDR3 nucleotides are TGTGCCAGCAGTGAACCCGGACAGGGCACAGATATGCAGTATTTT. Protein product: CASSEPGQGTDMQYF. Drawing the rest from reference TRBV25-1 and TRBJ2-3, the complete variable domain is EADIYQTPRYLVIGTGKKITLECSQTMGHDKMYWYQQDPGMELHLIHYSYGVNSTEKGDLSSESTVSRIRTEHFPLTLESARPSHTSQYLCASSEPGQGTDMQYFGPGTRLTVL.

This clonotype was recorded once. Here the CDR3 omits its conserved ending phenylalanine or tryptophan, so a read error is the likely source. The V call is TRBV29-1, the J call TRBJ2-1, with D maybe TRBD2 (5 bases). The CDR3 is 15 residues long. In germline, CDR1 is SQVTM, CDR2 ANQGSEA. Written as DNA, the CDR3 is TGCTGCGGAGCCCCGTTGCGGGTGTATTACAATGAGCAGTTCTCC. Protein product: CCGAPLRVYYNEQFS.

Details on this clonotype: This CDR3 is missing its conserved last phenylalanine or tryptophan, likely due to a read error. The DNA is left out, because the CDR3 cannot be placed on it with certainty; the CDR3 is given as TCRdb lists it. The chain carries TRBV6-5 and TRBJ2-3. The CDR3 length equals 11 residues, ends included. CDR1 is MNHEY, CDR2 SVGAGI, per germline. CDR3 protein: CASSVGDTHYY.

As concerns this clonotype: This CDR3 is missing its conserved last phenylalanine or tryptophan, likely due to a read error. The rearrangement links TRBV11-2 to TRBJ2-3; D is ambiguous. CDR3 size: 13 residues. CDR1 and CDR2 from the germline V gene are SGHAT and FQNNGV. CDR3: CANSLDWIDTQYL. For the CDR3, the DNA is TGTGCCAACAGCTTAGACTGGATAGATACGCAGTATTTA.

As concerns this clonotype: The CDR3 ends on some other residue instead of the conserved phenylalanine or tryptophan, so this is likely a read error. The chain employs TRBV11-3 and TRBJ2-1; TRBD2 matches at 15 bases. Germline V gene data show CDR1 as SGHNT and CDR2 as YENEEA. The CDR3 runs to 16 residues. Here the CDR3 DNA reads TGTGCCGGCAGCTTAGTTGGGACTAGCGGGAGGAAGAAGCAGTTCTTA. Its protein is CAGSLVGTSGRKKQFL.

On this clonotype itself: Germline is not matched at one junction end, which may reflect a read error. The V gene is TRBV12-3 or TRBV12-4, the J gene TRBJ2-1; D possibly corresponds to TRBD2 (5 bases). CDR3 size: 13 residues. The CDR3 here is CDSIFSGYNEQFF. CDR3 DNA: TGTGACAGCATTTTTTCGGGGTACAATGAGCAGTTCTTC.

To note about this clonotype: At one end, the junction sequence differs from germline, possibly due to a read error. J is TRBJ1-2 and V is TRBV4-1; D gene ambiguous. This CDR3 is 15 amino acids long. The V gene's germline CDR1 is MGHRA and CDR2 YSYEKL. The CDR3 DNA is TGTGCCAGCAGCCATCCCGGACGGATAAACTATGGCTACACCTTC. This encodes CASSHPGRINYGYTF.